This entry is about one T cell receptor beta chain. The sample belongs to a study of blood T cell repertoires in COVID-19. Study summary: Acute and convalescent COVID-19 specimens originated in the United States, Italy and Spain.

V lost 8 bases and J lost 0, with 20 bases in between. Germline V gene sequence: CDR1 LGHDT, CDR2 YNNKEL (reference sequence). This CDR3 contains 16 residues. Data came from immunoSEQ multiplex PCR; TCRdb stores just in-frame clones and leaves some out. This table has more than 55,000 clones, about nine tenths appearing once. V usage is TRBV3-1 (or the pseudogene TRBV3-2) and J usage is TRBJ2-7; a possible D gene is TRBD2 (7 bases). Sequences were obtained from peripheral blood. This clonotype originated in a man aged 50-59 years with active COVID-19. CDR3 in amino acids: CASSQGMGGDSYEQYF. The CDR3 region has the DNA TGTGCCAGCTCCCAGGGGATGGGGGGGGACTCCTACGAGCAGTACTTC.